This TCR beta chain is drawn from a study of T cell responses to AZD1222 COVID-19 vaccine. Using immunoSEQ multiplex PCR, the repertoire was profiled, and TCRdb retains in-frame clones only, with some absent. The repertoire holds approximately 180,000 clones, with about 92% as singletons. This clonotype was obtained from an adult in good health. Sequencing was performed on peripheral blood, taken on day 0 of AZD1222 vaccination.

Here the CDR3 reads CASNPLASGANVLTF. DNA for the CDR3: TGTGCCAGCAACCCCCTGGCCTCTGGGGCCAACGTCCTGACTTTC. The rearrangement links TRBV28 to TRBJ2-6; D ambiguous. The CDR3 extends over 15 amino acids. V lost 7 bases and J 0 bases, leaving 10 bases between the germline ends. Germline V gene sequence: CDR1 MDHEN, CDR2 SYDVKM.